A single sample is the source of the 27 T cell receptor beta chains below, sequenced in a study of shared clonotypes between healthy human individuals. Sequencing was performed with immunoSEQ multiplex PCR; in TCRdb, only in-frame clones are kept and a portion is missing. This sample carries about 1.5 million clones, under 99% of them seen once, and the ten largest clones take roughly 0.45%. Input material: naive CD4+ T cells sorted from blood. The subset: CD45RA+ positively selected. The receptors shown here come from a man aged 25 to 40 in good health.

The rearrangement links TRBV2 to TRBJ1-4, with 8 bases lining up with TRBD1. This CDR3 has 14 amino acids. The V gene's germline CDR1 is SNHLY and CDR2 FYNNEI. V dropped 6 bases and J dropped 6; count of bases not matched to a gene: 6. The CDR3 reads CASRKQGGDEKLFF. The CDR3 nucleotides are TGTGCCAGCAGGAAACAGGGGGGGGATGAAAAACTGTTTTTT.

This chain links TRBV30 with TRBJ2-7, with 8 positions matching TRBD2. The CDR3 loop spans 15 amino acids. V lost 3 bases and J lost 4; bases outside the gene matches: 11. Germline V lookup: CDR1 GTSNPN, CDR2 SVGIG (reference sequence). The CDR3 sequence is CAWSDDREREYEQYF. CDR3 in DNA: TGTGCCTGGAGCGATGATCGTGAGCGGGAGTACGAGCAGTACTTC.

The chain employs TRBV9 and TRBJ2-2; D may match TRBD1 or TRBD2 (5 bases each). Germline V gene sequence: CDR1 SGDLS, CDR2 YYNGEE. The CDR3 length is 17 residues. V lost 0 bases and J 5 bases, leaving 17 bases between the germline ends. The CDR3 nucleotides are TGTGCCAGCAGCGTAGGGGTGGGGGTCGGTCGGACCGGGGAGCTGTTTTTT. Translation gives CASSVGVGVGRTGELFF. The full variable domain, with the rest looked up from reference TRBV9 and TRBJ2-2, is DSGVTQTPKHLITATGQRVTLRCSPRSGDLSVYWYQQSLDQGLQFLIQYYNGEERAKGNILERFSAQQFPDLHSELNLSSLELGDSALYFCASSVGVGVGRTGELFFGEGSRLTVL.

The gene calls are TRBV5-5 and TRBJ1-3, with TRBD1 matching over 9 bases. The J segment lost 1 base and the V segment lost 4 bases, leaving 12 bases of the junction unmatched. This CDR3 comprises 18 residues. Looked up from germline, CDR1 is SGHKS and CDR2 is YYEKEE (reference sequence). CDR3 region: CASSLVPTGTGSGNTIYF. CDR3 nucleotide sequence: TGTGCCAGCAGCCTAGTGCCTACCGGGACAGGGTCTGGAAACACCATATATTTT.

Of note for this clone: Other DNA sequences in this specimen translate into the identical CDR3. The chain uses TRBV2 and TRBJ1-1; a possible D gene is TRBD1 (6 bases). V was trimmed by 6 bases and J by 2 bases, leaving 7 bases between them. The germline V gene has CDR1 SNHLY and CDR2 FYNNEI. CDR3 length: 12 residues. The DNA for the CDR3 is TGTGCCAGCAGACAGGGTAACACTGAAGCTTTCTTT. Its translation is CASRQGNTEAFF.

V usage is TRBV7-8 and J usage is TRBJ1-3; no firm D call. CDR1 SGHVS and CDR2 FQNEAQ come from the germline V gene. The CDR3 is 15 residues long. V shed 3 bases and J shed 0 bases, with 9 bases lying between them. CDR3 amino acids: CASSFGWPSGNTIYF. In DNA form, the CDR3 reads TGTGCCAGCAGCTTCGGGTGGCCCTCTGGAAACACCATATATTTT.

The V and J genes are TRBV10-3 and TRBJ1-1, with 9 bases identical to TRBD1. The ends lost 5 bases at V and 2 bases at J; junction bases unmatched: 12. Germline loops: CDR1 ENHRY, CDR2 SYGVKD. The CDR3 has 17 amino acids. The CDR3 spells CAISTPKGTGKNTEAFF. The CDR3 DNA reads TGTGCCATCAGTACTCCTAAGGGGACAGGGAAAAACACTGAAGCTTTCTTT.

The genes are TRBV7-9 and TRBJ1-1; D gene ambiguous. CDR1 is SEHNR and CDR2 is FQNEAQ in the germline V gene (reference sequence). The CDR3 covers 14 residues. The V end was cut by 5 bases, the J end by 8 bases, with 18 bases between. CDR3 nucleotide sequence: TGTGCCAGCAGCCCCTCCGGCGTGCCCCTGGAAGCTTTCTTT. It codes for CASSPSGVPLEAFF.

The chain has TRBV2 and TRBJ2-3; 8 nucleotides line up with TRBD2. This CDR3 has 15 amino acids. Germline assignment: CDR1 SNHLY and CDR2 FYNNEI. V dropped 3 bases and J dropped 1; count of bases not matched to a gene: 3. As DNA, the CDR3 is TGTGCCAGCAGTGACCGGGAGGGGGGCACAGATACGCAGTATTTT. Translation: CASSDREGGTDTQYF. Based on the CDR3 plus reference TRBV2 and TRBJ2-3, the full variable domain is EPEVTQTPSHQVTQMGQEVILRCVPISNHLYFYWYRQILGQKVEFLVSFYNNEISEKSEIFDDQFSVERPDGSNFTLKIRSTKLEDSAMYFCASSDREGGTDTQYFGPGTRLTVL.

V is TRBV25-1 and J is TRBJ2-3; possible D gene TRBD1, 7 bases. Trimming removed 5 bases from V and 6 bases from J, with 21 bases in between. CDR3 size: 16 residues. From germline, CDR1 is MGHDK and CDR2 SYGVNS. The CDR3: CASSPPGQVAGDTQYF. In DNA form, the CDR3 reads TGTGCCAGCAGTCCGCCCGGACAGGTGGCGGGGGATACGCAGTATTTT.

In the case of this clone: This sample includes further DNA sequences coding for the same CDR3. The rearrangement joins TRBV6-5 to TRBJ1-5; D is unclear. This CDR3 spans 13 amino acids. Trimming pared 2 bases from V and 2 bases from J, leaving 4 bases between. Looked up from germline, CDR1 is MNHEY and CDR2 is SVGAGI. The CDR3 reads CASSYTGNQPQHF. The DNA for the CDR3 is TGTGCCAGCAGTTACACGGGCAATCAGCCCCAGCATTTT.

The rearrangement links TRBV15 to TRBJ1-5; TRBD1 might be the D (5 bases). CDR1 and CDR2 (germline): LNHNV, YYDKDF (reference sequence). The CDR3 spans 15 residues. V was trimmed by 0 bases and J by 3 bases, leaving 9 bases between them. The CDR3 bases are TGTGCCACCAGCAGAGACAGGGCGAACAATCAGCCCCAGCATTTT. Translated, it gives CATSRDRANNQPQHF.

As DNA, the CDR3 is TGTGCCAGCAGCCCTATACAGGGGCCCGGGGAGCTGTTTTTT. This translates into CASSPIQGPGELFF. The chain employs TRBV9 and TRBJ2-2; TRBD1 matches 7 bases. V lost 4 bases to trimming and J lost 6 bases; unmatched junction nucleotides: 6. Germline CDR1 and CDR2: SGDLS and YYNGEE. This CDR3 has 14 residues.

This clone was seen just once. This chain uses TRBV5-5 with TRBJ2-2, with D tentatively TRBD1 (5 bases). The V end lost 1 base, the J end lost 0 bases, and 10 bases lay between the germline ends. Germline V CDR1 and CDR2: SGHKS, YYEKEE (reference sequence). CDR3 length equals 16 residues. Here the CDR3 DNA reads TGTGCCAGCAGCTTGTGGGGCCCCCCGAACACCGGGGAGCTGTTTTTT. Amino acid sequence: CASSLWGPPNTGELFF.

The chain is built from TRBV7-8 and TRBJ1-6, with D uncertain. Germline CDR1 SGHVS, CDR2 FQNEAQ. CDR3 length equals 17 residues. The germline V and J ends were trimmed by 2 bases and 0 bases, with 11 bases remaining between them. CDR3 protein: CASSLYPRSSYNSPLHF. The CDR3 DNA reads as TGTGCCAGCAGCTTATACCCACGGAGCTCCTATAATTCACCCCTCCACTTT.

In DNA form, the CDR3 reads TGTGCCAGCAGTAAAACTAGCGGCGAGCAGTACTTC. Translating it yields CASSKTSGEQYF. The chain recombines TRBV6-5 with TRBJ2-7; 8 bases are a match to TRBD2. The germline CDR1 and CDR2 sequences are MNHEY and SVGAGI. V lost 5 bases and J lost 6; bases outside the gene matches: 3. The CDR3 contains 12 residues.

The rearrangement links TRBV28 to TRBJ1-5, with D hard to call. Trimming left V 8 bases short and J 5 bases short, with 19 bases between. The CDR3 has 15 amino acids. Germline V lookup: CDR1 MDHEN, CDR2 SYDVKM. The DNA of the CDR3 is TGTGCCAGCGGTTCAGATAGAGTCCTAGATCAGCCCCAGCATTTT. Its translation is CASGSDRVLDQPQHF.

The rearrangement links TRBV4-1 to TRBJ2-1; D is possibly TRBD1 or TRBD2 (5 bases each). The ends were cut back, 3 bases at V and 8 bases at J, with 14 bases in the middle. CDR1 is MGHRA and CDR2 is YSYEKL in the germline V gene. The CDR3 runs 14 residues. CDR3 in DNA: TGCGCCAGCAGCCAGAGGGACCCCCTGGATGAGCAGTTCTTC. Protein product: CASSQRDPLDEQFF.

The chain carries TRBV5-1 and TRBJ2-7, with 13 bases fitting TRBD2. The CDR3 totals 17 residues. Germline loops: CDR1 SGHRS, CDR2 YFSETQ. With 0 bases clipped from V and 0 bases from J, the junction kept 3 bases outside the gene matches. The DNA for the CDR3 is TGCGCCAGCAGCTTGGAGACTAGCGGGAGGAGCTCCTACGAGCAGTACTTC. It yields the protein CASSLETSGRSSYEQYF.

This clone was found once. The V gene is TRBV29-1, the J gene TRBJ2-3; 9 bases line up with TRBD2. V gave up 7 bases and J gave up 3 bases; unmatched junction bases: 8. Germline V gives CDR1 SQVTM, CDR2 ANQGSEA. The length of the CDR3 is 14 residues. The CDR3 sequence is CSAPVRGGTDTQYF. Written as DNA, the CDR3 is TGCAGCGCCCCTGTGCGGGGGGGAACAGATACGCAGTATTTT.

The rearrangement uses TRBV6-1 and TRBJ1-2; D is possibly TRBD1 (6 bases). CDR3 size: 12 residues. Germline V gene sequence: CDR1 MNHNS, CDR2 SASEGT. With 5 bases removed from V and 10 bases from J, the gap between germline ends came to 14 bases. CDR3 residues: CASSQRDIDYTF. Here the CDR3 DNA reads TGTGCCAGCAGTCAGAGGGACATCGACTACACCTTC.

The genes are TRBV11-3 and TRBJ2-1, with D perhaps matching TRBD2 (6 bases). V lost 5 bases to trimming and J lost 11 bases, with 19 bases between them. Germline V gives CDR1 SGHNT, CDR2 YENEEA. The CDR3 totals 14 residues. CDR3 nucleotides: TGTGCCAGCAGCACTCGGACTACTTCGAGCAAGCAGTTCTTC. Translating gives CASSTRTTSSKQFF. The complete variable domain, with remaining parts taken from reference TRBV11-3 and TRBJ2-1, reads EAGVVQSPRYKIIEKKQPVAFWCNPISGHNTLYWYLQNLGQGPELLIRYENEEAVDDSQLPKDRFSAERLKGVDSTLKIQPAELGDSAVYLCASSTRTTSSKQFFGPGTRLTVL.

The rearrangement uses TRBV15 and TRBJ2-7, with 9 bases fitting TRBD2. Looked up from germline, CDR1 is LNHNV and CDR2 is YYDKDF (reference sequence). This CDR3 contains 16 residues. With V trimmed by 1 base and J by 3 bases, 7 bases remained unmatched. The CDR3 nucleotides are TGTGCCACCAGCAGAGGGATGGCGGGAGGGTTCTACGAGCAGTACTTC. Protein sequence: CATSRGMAGGFYEQYF.

The V call is TRBV2, the J call TRBJ2-7, with a weak D call TRBD1 (6 bases). This CDR3 region has 14 residues. Germline values: CDR1 SNHLY, CDR2 FYNNEI. V lost 3 bases and J 3 bases, leaving 12 bases between the germline ends. Here the CDR3 reads CASSEGTTGYEQYF. The CDR3 DNA follows: TGTGCCAGCAGTGAGGGGACAACGGGCTACGAGCAGTACTTC. The full variable domain, in which reference TRBV2 and TRBJ2-7 provide the parts outside the CDR3, is EPEVTQTPSHQVTQMGQEVILRCVPISNHLYFYWYRQILGQKVEFLVSFYNNEISEKSEIFDDQFSVERPDGSNFTLKIRSTKLEDSAMYFCASSEGTTGYEQYFGPGTRLTVT.

V and J are TRBV18 and TRBJ2-7, with D possibly being TRBD1 (7 bases). V shed 4 bases and J shed 6 bases, with 13 bases lying between them. The CDR3 runs 13 residues. Per the germline V gene, CDR1 is KGHSH and CDR2 is LQKENI. In DNA, the CDR3 is TGTGCCAGCTCACTTCGACAGGGAGGCGAGCAGTACTTC. It codes for CASSLRQGGEQYF.

The genes are TRBV10-1 and TRBJ2-7; TRBD2 agrees at 8 bases. The V segment lost 3 bases and the J segment 1 base; nucleotides outside the gene matches: 5. This CDR3 has 15 residues. Per the germline V gene, CDR1 is WNHNN and CDR2 is SYGVQD (reference sequence). The DNA for the CDR3 is TGCGCCAGCAGTGAAGGAGCGGGAGCATCCTACGAGCAGTACTTC. Residues: CASSEGAGASYEQYF.

The J gene is TRBJ2-5, the V gene TRBV10-2, with TRBD2 matching 15 bases. V shed 4 bases, J shed 4 bases, and the junction held 1 base outside the gene matches. The CDR3 has 15 residues. The V gene's germline CDR1 is WSHSY and CDR2 SAAADI. CDR3 DNA sequence: TGCGCCAGCAGTGGGGGACTAGCGGGAGGAGAGACCCAGTACTTC. It is translated as CASSGGLAGGETQYF.